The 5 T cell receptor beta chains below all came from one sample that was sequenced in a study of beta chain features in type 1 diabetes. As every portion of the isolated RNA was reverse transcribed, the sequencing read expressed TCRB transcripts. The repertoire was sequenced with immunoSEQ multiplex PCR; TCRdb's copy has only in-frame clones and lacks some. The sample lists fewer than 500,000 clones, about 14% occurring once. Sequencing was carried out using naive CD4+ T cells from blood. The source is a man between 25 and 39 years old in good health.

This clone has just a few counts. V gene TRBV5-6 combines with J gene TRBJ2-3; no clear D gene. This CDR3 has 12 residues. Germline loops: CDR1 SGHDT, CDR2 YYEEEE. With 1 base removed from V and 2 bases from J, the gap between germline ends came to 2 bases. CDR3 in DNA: TGTGCCAGCAGCTTGCCCACAGATACGCAGTATTTT. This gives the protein CASSLPTDTQYF.

The CDR3 reads CASSPGLAEYEQYF. The CDR3 DNA sequence: TGTGCCAGCAGCCCCGGACTAGCGGAGTACGAGCAGTACTTC. The rearrangement links TRBV7-9 to TRBJ2-7; 10 nucleotides agree with TRBD2. The CDR3 totals 14 residues. The V and J ends lost 5 bases and 4 bases, in that order; junction bases with no gene match: 5. Germline lookup yields CDR1 SEHNR and CDR2 FQNEAQ (reference sequence).

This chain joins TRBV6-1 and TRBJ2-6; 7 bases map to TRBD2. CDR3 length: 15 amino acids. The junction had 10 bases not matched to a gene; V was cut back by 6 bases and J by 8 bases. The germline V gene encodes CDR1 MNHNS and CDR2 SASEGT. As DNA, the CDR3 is TGTGCCAGCAGGGCGTTGGGGGGGGTGACCAACGTCCTGACTTTC. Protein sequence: CASRALGGVTNVLTF.

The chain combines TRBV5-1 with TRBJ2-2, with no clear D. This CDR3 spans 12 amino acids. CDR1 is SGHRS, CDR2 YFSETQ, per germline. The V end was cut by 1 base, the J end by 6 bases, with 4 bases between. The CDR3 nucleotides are TGCGCCAGCAGCTTGTTTCCCGGGGAGCTGTTTTTT. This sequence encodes CASSLFPGELFF.

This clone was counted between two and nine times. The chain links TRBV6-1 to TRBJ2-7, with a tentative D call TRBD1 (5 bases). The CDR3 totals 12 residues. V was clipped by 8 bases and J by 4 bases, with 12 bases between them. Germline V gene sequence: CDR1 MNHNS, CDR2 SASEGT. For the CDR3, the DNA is TGTGCCAGCGGGCAGGGTGATTACGAGCAGTACTTC. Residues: CASGQGDYEQYF.